This T cell receptor (beta chain) was sequenced for a study of OX40 agonist ivuxolimab in advanced cancers. For the study at large: Prior anti-PD-1, anti-PD-L1 or anti-CTLA-4 therapy did not bar entry, and about 38% had some. One patient with hepatocellular carcinoma and two with cutaneous melanoma, three in all, had partial responses. Whole-study findings and limits: Compared with CD4+, CD8+ T cells on average had more expanded clones. Expanded peripheral T cell antigen specificity was not determined.

Germline loops: CDR1 MGHRA, CDR2 YSYEKL. This CDR3 is 13 amino acids long. The ends were cut back, 4 bases at V and 7 bases at J, with 13 bases in the middle. Libraries were prepared by immunoSEQ multiplex PCR; TCRdb keeps only in-frame clonotypes and omits some of them. Of more than 15,000 clones listed, around 80% are singletons. As to this clone: Its antigen remains unidentified.

The chain carries TRBV4-1 and TRBJ2-5; D not certain. The receptor comes from an adult with an advanced solid tumor such as melanoma, head and neck, liver or kidney cancer. The sequences come from CD4+ or CD8+ T cells sorted from blood, collected in a trial of the OX40 agonist ivuxolimab. The CDR3 reads CASSPLTSATQYF. In nucleotides, the CDR3 is TGCGCCAGCAGCCCCCTGACCTCCGCGACCCAGTACTTC.